Below, 17 T cell receptor beta chains from the same sample are listed, as sequenced in a study of blood T cell repertoires in COVID-19. Data came from immunoSEQ multiplex PCR; TCRdb stores just in-frame clones and leaves some out. This table has roughly 200,000 clones, around 79% appearing once. The sample comprised peripheral blood. The source is a woman in her thirties or forties with COVID-19, enrolled during active disease.

The chain links TRBV15 to TRBJ1-1; D is possibly TRBD1 (5 bases). Trimming took 7 bases from V and 0 from J, leaving 15 bases between them. The germline gives CDR1 LNHNV, CDR2 YYDKDF (reference sequence). This CDR3 is built from 15 residues. The CDR3 DNA follows: TGTGCCACCACCCCACTCGGGGGAATGAACACTGAAGCTTTCTTT. Translating gives CATTPLGGMNTEAFF.

This chain uses TRBV27 with TRBJ1-5; no reliable D call. This CDR3 has 17 amino acids. Germline values: CDR1 MNHEY, CDR2 SMNVEV (reference sequence). Trimming removed 0 bases at V and 0 bases at J, with 12 bases between. CDR3 sequence: CASSLSRVSYSNQPQHF. The CDR3 region has the DNA TGTGCCAGCAGTTTATCGAGGGTTTCTTATAGCAATCAGCCCCAGCATTTT.

V is TRBV10-3 and J is TRBJ1-2; possible D gene TRBD1, 5 bases. V shed 2 bases and J shed 7 bases, with 11 bases lying between them. This CDR3 has 13 amino acids. From germline, CDR1 is ENHRY and CDR2 SYGVKD. This chain's CDR3 is CAISEVQGFGYTF. In DNA form, the CDR3 reads TGTGCCATCAGTGAGGTTCAGGGCTTTGGCTACACCTTC.

The rearrangement uses TRBV20-1 and TRBJ1-1, with D tentatively TRBD1 (6 bases). Germline V gene lookup returns CDR1 DFQATT and CDR2 SNEGSKA (reference sequence). The germline V and J ends were trimmed by 7 bases and 11 bases, with 17 bases remaining between them. The CDR3 has 11 amino acids. Written as DNA, the CDR3 is TGCAGTGTAAGGACAGTAACTTACGCTTTCTTT. Its protein product is CSVRTVTYAFF.

This rearrangement joins TRBV28 to TRBJ1-4; possible D gene TRBD1, 5 bases. Germline V gene lookup returns CDR1 MDHEN and CDR2 SYDVKM. The CDR3 extends over 13 amino acids. Here the CDR3 reads CASREGTNEKLFF. CDR3 in DNA: TGTGCTTCCAGGGAGGGAACTAATGAAAAACTGTTTTTT.

CDR3 residues: CASSSRTSGRANEQFF. CDR3 coding DNA: TGCGCCAGCAGCTCCCGGACTAGCGGGAGGGCCAATGAGCAGTTCTTC. The chain employs TRBV5-1 and TRBJ2-1; 15 bases fit TRBD2. The CDR3 consists of 16 residues. The J segment lost 6 bases and the V segment lost 3 bases, leaving 4 bases of the junction unmatched. Germline V lookup: CDR1 SGHRS, CDR2 YFSETQ.

The chain carries TRBV7-8 and TRBJ2-1; 8 bases fit TRBD1. V shed 5 bases, J shed 1 base, and the junction held 7 bases outside the gene matches. The CDR3 sequence is 16 residues long. Germline-derived CDR1 and CDR2 are SGHVS and FQNEAQ. The CDR3 nucleotides are TGTGCCAGCAGCCGTACAGGGGGGATGTCCTACAATGAGCAGTTCTTC. It yields the protein CASSRTGGMSYNEQFF.

The chain links TRBV4-1 to TRBJ1-2, with D tentatively TRBD1 (6 bases). CDR3 length equals 15 residues. CDR1 and CDR2 from the germline V gene are MGHRA and YSYEKL. The germline V and J ends were trimmed by 0 bases and 2 bases, with 10 bases remaining between them. In nucleotides, the CDR3 is TGCGCCAGCAGCCAAGATCCCAGGGGAAACTATGGCTACACCTTC. It is translated as CASSQDPRGNYGYTF.

This chain connects TRBV2 to TRBJ1-3, with a weak D call TRBD1 (5 bases). The CDR3 spans 17 residues. V was trimmed by 8 bases and J by 0 bases, leaving 20 bases between them. Per the germline V gene, CDR1 is SNHLY and CDR2 is FYNNEI. CDR3 in DNA: TGTGCCAGCTCCTGGGGCAATACAGGCCTCTCTGGAAACACCATATATTTT. It translates to CASSWGNTGLSGNTIYF.

V is TRBV27 and J is TRBJ2-2, with D perhaps TRBD2 (5 bases). There are 17 residues in the CDR3. Trimming removed 5 bases at V and 2 bases at J, with 18 bases between. The germline V gene encodes CDR1 MNHEY and CDR2 SMNVEV (reference sequence). DNA of the CDR3: TGTGCCAGCAGTAAAAGAATGAGGACTCCAAACACCGGGGAGCTGTTTTTT. This codes for CASSKRMRTPNTGELFF.

This clone came up a few times. Additional DNA sequences in this sample encode the identical CDR3. The V gene is TRBV19, the J gene TRBJ2-7, with TRBD2 matching over 8 bases. The junction had 12 bases not matched to a gene; V was cut back by 4 bases and J by 4 bases. The CDR3 is 16 residues long. CDR1 and CDR2 from the germline V gene are LNHDA and SQIVND (reference sequence). As DNA, the CDR3 is TGTGCCAGTAGTAGGGGGACGAGCGGGAGAATGTACGAGCAGTACTTC. It translates to CASSRGTSGRMYEQYF.

This sequence joins TRBV6-5 and TRBJ1-5; D is unresolved. CDR1 MNHEY and CDR2 SVGAGI come from the germline V gene. The length of the CDR3 is 13 residues. V was clipped by 7 bases and J by 5 bases, with 12 bases between them. The CDR3 is CASTIKSYQPQHF. The DNA for the CDR3 is TGTGCCAGCACGATCAAGAGTTATCAGCCCCAGCATTTT.

This clone was counted a few times. V usage is TRBV10-3 and J usage is TRBJ2-3; 9 bases match TRBD1. Germline-derived CDR1 and CDR2 are ENHRY and SYGVKD. V dropped 11 bases and J dropped 3; count of bases not matched to a gene: 6. The CDR3 covers 13 residues. Here the CDR3 reads CASSGQGTDTQYF. For the CDR3, the DNA is TGTGCCTCCTCCGGACAGGGGACAGATACGCAGTATTTT.

V and J are TRBV27 and TRBJ2-7; D may be TRBD2 (6 bases). This CDR3 has 15 residues. Between the trimmed V and J ends, which lost 6 bases and 6 bases, there was a span of 21 bases. Germline V gene sequence: CDR1 MNHEY, CDR2 SMNVEV (reference sequence). This CDR3 reads CASSLRREVWGEQYF. The CDR3 coding sequence is TGTGCCAGCAGCCTCCGTAGGGAGGTATGGGGCGAGCAGTACTTC.

This rearrangement joins TRBV4-2 to TRBJ2-7; no firm D call. Germline V lookup: CDR1 LGHNA, CDR2 YNFKEQ. V gave up 1 base and J gave up 2 bases, with 9 bases separating them. CDR3 length equals 14 residues. The CDR3 is CASSQGGRTYEQYF. CDR3 DNA sequence: TGTGCCAGCAGCCAAGGAGGCAGAACCTACGAGCAGTACTTC.

In this sample, this clone turned up once. The genes are TRBV5-6 and TRBJ1-2; unclear D gene. The V and J ends lost 4 bases and 6 bases respectively, with 16 bases between them. CDR1 and CDR2 from the germline V gene are SGHDT and YYEEEE. The CDR3 extends over 14 amino acids. The CDR3 protein is CASSGSLGVNGYTF. The CDR3, as DNA: TGTGCCAGCAGCGGGTCGCTGGGCGTAAATGGCTACACCTTC.

V gene TRBV6-1 combines with J gene TRBJ1-2; 11 bases match TRBD1. Trimming removed 3 bases from V and 9 bases from J; junction bases left unmatched: 6. This CDR3 is built from 14 residues. The V gene's germline CDR1 is MNHNS and CDR2 SASEGT. DNA of the CDR3: TGTGCCAGCAGTGAGAGGACAGGGGGCTTGAGCTACACCTTC. The encoded protein is CASSERTGGLSYTF.